This T cell receptor (beta chain) was sequenced during a study of T cells in Graves' hyperthyroidism and ophthalmopathy. General observations from the study: Blood samples included most of the expanded thyroid clonotypes exceeding 0.001. Model-based prediction identified ophthalmopathy a median roughly 6.1 months prior to its onset.

TCR beta CDR3 regions were amplified from RNA transcripts. The HTBI primer set was used in a first-round RT-PCR of the TCR CDR3. MiXCR was run by TCRdb on the multiplex PCR reads, yielding one entry per CDR3 protein. In the table there are 500,000 to 750,000 distinct CDR3 sequences, just over 45% of which are singletons. This clonotype was observed a few times. Its specificity is unknown. Patients aged 18 to 65 had newly diagnosed hyperthyroidism lasting under 2 months. The diagnostic basis comprised clinical symptoms, serum thyroxine and TRAb, thyroid ultrasound and orbital computed tomography. The sequence derives from a woman between 18 and 29 years old with Graves' hyperthyroidism. Sequenced material: peripheral blood or thyroid tissue (not recorded which).

DNA of the CDR3: TGTGCCAGCAGACCGCAGGGTTACACCGGGGAGCTGTTTTTT. This gives the protein CASRPQGYTGELFF. The chain uses TRBV7-8 and TRBJ2-2; perhaps TRBD1 as D (5 bases). Germline values: CDR1 SGHVS, CDR2 FQNEAQ. CDR3 length: 14 residues. V dropped 6 bases and J dropped 3 bases, with 11 bases sitting between them.